This T cell receptor (beta chain) was identified during a study of beta chain features in type 1 diabetes. Expressed TCRB transcripts were sequenced because the entire RNA isolate underwent reverse transcription. Regulatory, naive and central memory T cell samples averaged around 3.6 million reads. Clones were read by immunoSEQ multiplex PCR, and TCRdb kept only the in-frame ones, dropping some. The sample yields around 320,000 clones, 12% to 15% seen once. Looked up from germline, CDR1 is MGHDK and CDR2 is SYGVNS. The CDR3 is 13 residues long. V lost 6 bases and J lost 8, with 13 bases in between. In this sample, this clone turned up a few times.

The sequencing input was central memory CD4+ T cells from blood. The chain combines TRBV25-1 with TRBJ2-2; a weak D match, TRBD2 (6 bases). This sequence was found in a man between 25 and 39 years old in good health. CDR3 residues: CASSSGVMGELFF. The DNA for the CDR3 is TGTGCCAGCAGCTCGGGAGTGATGGGGGAGCTGTTTTTT.